This T cell receptor beta chain was sequenced during a study of T cells in Graves' hyperthyroidism and ophthalmopathy. Using RNA transcripts as the source, TCR beta CDR3 regions were amplified. With the HTBI primer set, the TCR CDR3 went through a first round of RT-PCR. MiXCR, applied by TCRdb to the multiplex PCR reads, yields one record per CDR3 protein. The sample consists of about 530,000 distinct CDR3 sequences, over 15% of them appearing once. The cohort's ophthalmopathy patients, a group with duration under 3 months, had a Clinical Activity Score of at least 3 and a NOSPECS grade of at least 4. Not enrolled were patients with uncontrolled infection, other autoimmune disease, pregnancy or lactation. General study points: Progression to ophthalmopathy was predicted a median of approximately 6.4 months early.

In this sample, this clonotype turned up a few times. The target antigen is unknown. The CDR3 runs to 13 residues. CDR1 is MNHEY and CDR2 is SVGAGI in the germline V gene. The V and J ends lost 0 bases and 7 bases respectively, with 6 bases between them. The source material was blood. The chain recombines TRBV6-5 with TRBJ2-2; D is unclear. The clonotype originates from a woman between 18 and 30 years old with Graves' ophthalmopathy. The CDR3 loop is CASSYSKGGELFF. CDR3 in DNA: TGTGCCAGCAGTTACTCAAAGGGCGGGGAGCTGTTTTTT.